Presented here are 13 T cell receptor beta chains from one specimen sequenced in a study of spatial heterogeneity in lung cancer (dated 2019 in TCRdb). Libraries came from 5' RACE. The data were produced on a NextSeq 500. TCRdb reran the public reads through fastp at Q25 and MiXCR, keeping productive beta chains. Each CDR3 protein gets just one entry, which takes the most common genes and DNA from the rows behind it. The table for this sample lists about 120,000 distinct CDR3 sequences; over 9% of them were counted only once. The ten largest account for roughly 15% of the sample. What the time point label conveys for this sample: blood at routine non-recurrence follow-up after resection. TCR sequencing used whole RNA extracted from tumor and nontumor lung tissue, or from cryopreserved PBMC samples, without cell sorting. The specimen was PBMCs, collected at follow-up. All receptors come from a male donor with early-stage non-small cell lung cancer.

This clonotype was observed a handful of times. V usage is TRBV6-2 or TRBV6-3 and J usage is TRBJ1-5; the D is unclear. Germline loops: CDR1 MNHEY, CDR2 SVGEGT. The CDR3 totals 14 residues. V lost 1 base, J lost 0 bases, and 4 bases lay in between. The CDR3 loop is CASSYYNSNQPQHF. CDR3 sequence (DNA): TGTGCCAGCAGTTACTACAATAGCAATCAGCCCCAGCATTTT.

The rearrangement joins TRBV24-1 to TRBJ2-1; 10 bases align to TRBD2. CDR1 and CDR2 (germline): KGHDR, SFDVKD. Trimming took 5 bases from V and 9 from J; bases not matched to a gene: 6. CDR3 length equals 14 residues. This CDR3 is CATSVSGGAGEQFF. In nucleotides, the CDR3 is TGTGCCACCAGTGTGAGCGGGGGGGCCGGTGAGCAGTTCTTC.

This clonotype occurred a few times. The chain uses TRBV20-1 and TRBJ2-7; D not resolved. This CDR3 region has 12 residues. V was shortened by 0 bases and J by 3 bases, with 6 bases between the two germline ends. Germline V gene lookup returns CDR1 DFQATT and CDR2 SNEGSKA (reference sequence). This CDR3 reads CSARDVGYEQYF. The CDR3 nucleotides read TGCAGTGCTAGAGATGTGGGCTACGAGCAGTACTTC.

This chain joins TRBV3-1 and TRBJ1-1, with D perhaps TRBD1 (5 bases). The CDR3 has 14 residues. V was clipped by 2 bases and J by 5 bases, with 12 bases between them. Germline V gene lookup returns CDR1 LGHDT and CDR2 YNNKEL (reference sequence). The CDR3 bases are TGTGCCAGCAGCCAATTAAGAGCAGGGACTGAAGCTTTCTTT. Protein sequence: CASSQLRAGTEAFF.

This clonotype was counted at least ten times. This chain links TRBV4-1 with TRBJ2-7; TRBD2 matches at 8 bases. Looked up from germline, CDR1 is MGHRA and CDR2 is YSYEKL. V lost 3 bases to trimming and J lost 2 bases; unmatched junction nucleotides: 9. This CDR3 spans 16 amino acids. This chain's CDR3 is CASSHPTGGAPYEQYF. The DNA of the CDR3 is TGCGCCAGCAGCCACCCGACCGGGGGGGCCCCCTACGAGCAGTACTTC.

Many counts were recorded for this clonotype. The chain employs TRBV10-3 and TRBJ2-6; TRBD1 aligns across 8 bases. Trimming removed 2 bases from V and 4 bases from J; junction bases left unmatched: 7. In germline, CDR1 is ENHRY, CDR2 SYGVKD. The CDR3 runs 17 residues. In nucleotides, the CDR3 is TGTGCCATCAGTGAGAGGGGACAGGTGTCCGGGGCCAACGTCCTGACTTTC. It encodes CAISERGQVSGANVLTF.

This chain uses TRBV11-2 with TRBJ1-1, with a weak D call TRBD1 (6 bases). CDR1 SGHAT and CDR2 FQNNGV come from the germline V gene. V lost 4 bases to trimming and J lost 11 bases, with 26 bases between them. CDR3 length: 16 amino acids. Here the CDR3 reads CASSSIREVQGRSAFF. In nucleotides, the CDR3 is TGTGCCAGCAGCTCCATCCGAGAGGTACAGGGACGTTCGGCTTTCTTT.

This clonotype has more than one count but fewer than ten. This chain uses TRBV4-3 with TRBJ1-5, with D perhaps matching TRBD1 (5 bases). The ends were cut back, 3 bases at V and 5 bases at J, with 17 bases in the middle. CDR3 size: 16 residues. CDR1 is LGHNA and CDR2 is YSLEER in the germline V gene. The CDR3 here is CASSHDMWGRDQPQHF. The DNA of the CDR3 is TGCGCCAGCAGCCATGATATGTGGGGCCGCGATCAGCCCCAGCATTTT.

V usage is TRBV12-3 or TRBV12-4 and J usage is TRBJ2-2, with 8 bases aligning to TRBD1. V trimming: 5 bases; J trimming: 3 bases; junction bases outside the gene matches: 17. The CDR3 has 19 residues. The CDR3: CASSPGFGLATGDTGELFF. The CDR3 region has the DNA TGTGCCAGCAGTCCAGGGTTCGGGTTAGCGACAGGGGACACCGGGGAGCTGTTTTTT.

The rearrangement joins TRBV28 to TRBJ1-2; 8 positions agree with TRBD1. V was pared by 6 bases and J by 8 bases, with 11 bases of the junction left unmatched. This CDR3 has 14 residues. CDR1 is MDHEN and CDR2 is SYDVKM in the germline V gene. The CDR3 region has the DNA TGTGCCAGCAGCTACTCGGACAGGGTTAACGGCTACACCTTC. Translation: CASSYSDRVNGYTF.

This chain connects TRBV11-2 to TRBJ1-2; the D gene is possibly TRBD1 (5 bases). CDR1 and CDR2 (germline): SGHAT, FQNNGV. Trimming pared 5 bases from V and 4 bases from J, leaving 11 bases between. The CDR3 sequence is 13 residues long. The DNA for the CDR3 is TGTGCCAGCAGCGTGGGGGAGATCTATGGCTACACCTTC. Encoded protein: CASSVGEIYGYTF.

The V call is TRBV30, the J call TRBJ2-7; 9 bases map to TRBD1. Trimming removed 7 bases from V and 3 bases from J; junction bases left unmatched: 4. CDR1 and CDR2 from the germline V gene are GTSNPN and SVGIG (reference sequence). The CDR3 consists of 12 residues. The CDR3 spells CASGQGFYEQYF. DNA for the CDR3: TGTGCCTCGGGACAGGGTTTCTACGAGCAGTACTTC.

By sample fraction, this clonotype is medium-sized. This chain connects TRBV18 to TRBJ2-6, with D maybe TRBD1 (5 bases). The germline gives CDR1 KGHSH, CDR2 LQKENI. The CDR3 sequence is 15 residues long. Trimming left V 2 bases short and J 4 bases short, with 9 bases between. The CDR3 region has the DNA TGTGCCAGCTCACCATCGCCAGGGGGGGCCAACGTCCTGACTTTC. Translating it yields CASSPSPGGANVLTF.